This T cell receptor (beta chain) was found in a study of OX40 agonist ivuxolimab in advanced cancers. Study-level information: Patients achieving partial responses numbered three: one hepatocellular carcinoma case and two cutaneous melanoma cases.

The CDR3 consists of 15 residues. The ends lost 2 bases at V and 15 bases at J; junction bases unmatched: 14. The germline V gene has CDR1 KGHSH and CDR2 LQKENI. Some clones are missing from TCRdb's copy, which holds only in-frame ones; the method was immunoSEQ multiplex PCR. The sample records approximately 87,000 clones, roughly 85% being singletons. This receptor was taken from an adult with an advanced solid tumor such as melanoma, head and neck, liver or kidney cancer. The specimen comprised CD4+ or CD8+ T cells sorted from blood, sampled in a trial of the OX40 agonist ivuxolimab. The J gene is TRBJ2-4, the V gene TRBV18, with 9 positions matching TRBD2. CDR3 nucleotides: TGTGCCAGCTCACCAACCCGGGGTAGCGGGAGAACGACGTACTTC. The encoded protein is CASSPTRGSGRTTYF.